The present entry profiles one T cell receptor (beta chain) with its context. Adults between about 18 and 95 years of age took part from about two dozen US areas. Recovered participants had two consecutive negative NP/OP PCR tests, healthcare professional clearance, or symptom resolution. These data originate in a study of blood T cell repertoires in COVID-19. The wider study: In each case, the material was cDNA or gDNA derived from T cells, B-cell-depleted T cells, or PBMCs.

Generated by immunoSEQ multiplex PCR, the TCRdb table keeps only in-frame clones and is missing some. Of roughly 250,000 clones listed, 80% to 90% are singletons. The source of this sequence is a woman aged 25 to 39 who had recovered from COVID-19. Sequenced material: PBMCs or T cells enriched from blood (not recorded which).

The CDR3 loop reads CASRAHWTGLRQETQYF. In DNA form, the CDR3 reads TGTGCCAGCAGGGCGCATTGGACAGGTTTGAGACAAGAGACCCAGTACTTC. V is TRBV28 and J is TRBJ2-5; 7 bases map to TRBD1. The V gene end was trimmed by 6 bases and the J gene end by 2 bases; junction bases not matched to a gene: 15. The CDR3 is 17 amino acids. Germline V CDR1 and CDR2: MDHEN, SYDVKM.